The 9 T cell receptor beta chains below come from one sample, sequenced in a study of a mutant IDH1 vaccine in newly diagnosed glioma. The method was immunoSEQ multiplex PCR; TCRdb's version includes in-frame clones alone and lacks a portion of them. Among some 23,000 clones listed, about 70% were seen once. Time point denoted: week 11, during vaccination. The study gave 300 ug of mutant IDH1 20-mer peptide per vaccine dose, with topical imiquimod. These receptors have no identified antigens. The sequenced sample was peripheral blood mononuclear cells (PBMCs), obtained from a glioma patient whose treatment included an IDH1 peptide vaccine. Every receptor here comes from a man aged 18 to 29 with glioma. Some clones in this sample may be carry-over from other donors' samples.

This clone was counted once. The CDR3 DNA reads as TGCGCCAGCAGCCAAGAATGGGCGTACACCATATATTTT. It is translated as CASSQEWAYTIYF. The chain recombines TRBV4-3 with TRBJ1-3; D unresolved. Germline CDR1 LGHNA, CDR2 YSLEER. The V end lost 0 bases, the J end lost 8 bases, and 8 bases lay between the germline ends. This CDR3 is 13 amino acids long.

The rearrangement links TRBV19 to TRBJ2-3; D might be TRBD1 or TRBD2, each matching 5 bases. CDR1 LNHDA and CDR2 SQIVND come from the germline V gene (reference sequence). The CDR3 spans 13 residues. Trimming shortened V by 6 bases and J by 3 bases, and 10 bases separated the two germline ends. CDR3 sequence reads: CASRPWGTDTQYF. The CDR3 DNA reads TGTGCCAGTAGACCCTGGGGGACAGATACGCAGTATTTT.

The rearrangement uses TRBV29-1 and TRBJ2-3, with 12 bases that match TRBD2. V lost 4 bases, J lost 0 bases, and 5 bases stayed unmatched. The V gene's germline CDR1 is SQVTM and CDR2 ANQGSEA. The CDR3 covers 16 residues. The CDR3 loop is CSVGPGTSGSTDTQYF. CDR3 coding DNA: TGCAGCGTTGGGCCCGGGACTAGCGGGAGCACAGATACGCAGTATTTT.

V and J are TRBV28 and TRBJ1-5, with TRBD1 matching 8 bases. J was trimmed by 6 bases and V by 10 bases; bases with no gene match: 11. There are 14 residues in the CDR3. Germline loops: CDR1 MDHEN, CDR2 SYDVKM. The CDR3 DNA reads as TGTGCCACTTCACAGGGGGGGTTCATTCAGCCCCAGCATTTT. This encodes CATSQGGFIQPQHF.

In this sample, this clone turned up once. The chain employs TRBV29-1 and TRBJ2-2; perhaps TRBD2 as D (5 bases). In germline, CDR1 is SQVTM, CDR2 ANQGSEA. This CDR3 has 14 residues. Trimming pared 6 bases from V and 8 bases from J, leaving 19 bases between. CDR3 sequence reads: CSVARGSLRGELFF. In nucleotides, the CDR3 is TGCAGCGTGGCACGAGGGAGCCTTCGGGGGGAGCTGTTTTTT.

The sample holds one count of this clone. The CDR3 bases are TGTGCCAGCAGCCCCAGGACTAGCGGGAGTTACTACAATGAGCAGTTCTTC. Its translation is CASSPRTSGSYYNEQFF. The V and J genes are TRBV9 and TRBJ2-1; 13 bases align to TRBD2. V shed 4 bases, J shed 3 bases, and the junction held 7 bases outside the gene matches. The CDR3 has 17 amino acids. Germline CDR1 and CDR2: SGDLS and YYNGEE.

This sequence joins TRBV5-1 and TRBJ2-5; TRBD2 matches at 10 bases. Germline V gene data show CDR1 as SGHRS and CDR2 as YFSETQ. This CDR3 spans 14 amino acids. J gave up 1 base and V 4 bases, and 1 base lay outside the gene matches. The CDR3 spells CASSLAGVQETQYF. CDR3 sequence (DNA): TGCGCCAGCAGCCTAGCGGGGGTCCAAGAGACCCAGTACTTC.

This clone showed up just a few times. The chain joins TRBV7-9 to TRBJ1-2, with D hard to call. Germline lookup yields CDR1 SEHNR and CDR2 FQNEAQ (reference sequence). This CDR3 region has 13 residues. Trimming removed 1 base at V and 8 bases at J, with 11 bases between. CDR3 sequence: CASSLGGNAGYTF. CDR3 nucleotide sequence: TGTGCCAGCAGCTTAGGTGGCAACGCAGGCTACACCTTC.

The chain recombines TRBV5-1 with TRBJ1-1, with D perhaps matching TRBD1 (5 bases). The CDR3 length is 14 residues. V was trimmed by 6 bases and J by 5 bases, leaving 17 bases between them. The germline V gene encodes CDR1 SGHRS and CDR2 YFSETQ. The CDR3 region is CASTPFEGYTEAFF. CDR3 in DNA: TGCGCCAGCACGCCGTTTGAGGGGTATACTGAAGCTTTCTTT.